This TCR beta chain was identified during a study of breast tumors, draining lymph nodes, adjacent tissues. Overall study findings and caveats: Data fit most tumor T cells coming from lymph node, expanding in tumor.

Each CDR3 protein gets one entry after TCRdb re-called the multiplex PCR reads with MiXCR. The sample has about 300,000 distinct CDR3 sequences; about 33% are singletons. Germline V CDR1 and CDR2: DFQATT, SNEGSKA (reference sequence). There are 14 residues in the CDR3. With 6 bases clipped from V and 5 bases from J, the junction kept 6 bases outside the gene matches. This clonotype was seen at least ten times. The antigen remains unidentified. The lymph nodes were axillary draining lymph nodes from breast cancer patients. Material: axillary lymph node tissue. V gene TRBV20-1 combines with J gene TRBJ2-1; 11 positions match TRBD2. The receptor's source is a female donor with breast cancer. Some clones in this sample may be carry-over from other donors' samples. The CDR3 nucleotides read TGCAGTGCAGTACCGGGACTAGCGGACAATGAGCAGTTCTTC. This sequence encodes CSAVPGLADNEQFF.